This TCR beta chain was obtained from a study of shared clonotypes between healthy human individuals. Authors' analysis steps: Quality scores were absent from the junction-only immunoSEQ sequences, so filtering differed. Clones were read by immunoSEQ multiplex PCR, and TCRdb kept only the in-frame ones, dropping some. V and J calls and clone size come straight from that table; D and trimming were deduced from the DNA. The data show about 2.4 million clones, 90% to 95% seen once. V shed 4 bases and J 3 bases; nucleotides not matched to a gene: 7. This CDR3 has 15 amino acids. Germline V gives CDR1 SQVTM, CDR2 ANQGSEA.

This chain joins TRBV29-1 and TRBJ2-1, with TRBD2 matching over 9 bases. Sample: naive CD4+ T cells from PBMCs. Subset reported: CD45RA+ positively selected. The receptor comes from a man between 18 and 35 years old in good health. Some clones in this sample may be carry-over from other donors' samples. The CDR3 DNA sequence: TGCAGCGTTGGGACTAGCGCAAACCTCTACAATGAGCAGTTCTTC. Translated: CSVGTSANLYNEQFF.